Presented here are 30 T cell receptor beta chains from one specimen sequenced in a study of Ad26.COV2.S vaccination and SARS-CoV-2 variants. Treatment noted: approximately 18 received Ad26.COV2.S at low or high dose, single or two shots; roughly 5 received placebo; per-sample allocation not given. Collection of the samples took place on day 63 after the first injection of vaccine or placebo. The method was immunoSEQ multiplex PCR; TCRdb's version includes in-frame clones alone and lacks a portion of them. Of 440,000 or so clones in the sample, about 92% were seen once. The sample was peripheral blood, taken in a trial of Ad26.COV2.S vaccine versus placebo. The receptors derive from a person aged 18-65 years who received the Ad26.COV2.S COVID-19 vaccine or a placebo.

This chain connects TRBV20-1 to TRBJ1-4; D is possibly TRBD1 (5 bases). Germline lookup yields CDR1 DFQATT and CDR2 SNEGSKA (reference sequence). This CDR3 region has 13 residues. V dropped 3 bases and J dropped 7 bases, with 12 bases sitting between them. CDR3 nucleotide sequence: TGCAGTGCTAGTAGGGGATTAGGTGAAAAACTGTTTTTT. Amino acids: CSASRGLGEKLFF.

This chain links TRBV3-1 (or the pseudogene TRBV3-2) with TRBJ2-7; D is unresolved. V was shortened by 2 bases and J by 5 bases, with 4 bases between the two germline ends. CDR1 LGHDT and CDR2 YNNKEL come from the germline V gene (reference sequence). The CDR3 is made up of 11 amino acids. This CDR3 reads CASSQSHEQYF. For the CDR3, the DNA is TGTGCCAGCAGCCAAAGCCACGAGCAGTACTTC.

The chain combines TRBV19 with TRBJ1-1, with D hard to call. Germline CDR1 and CDR2: LNHDA and SQIVND (reference sequence). The germline V and J ends were trimmed by 2 bases and 1 base, with 14 bases remaining between them. The length of the CDR3 is 16 residues. This CDR3 is CASSIFQGPGNTEAFF. CDR3 coding DNA: TGTGCCAGTAGTATATTCCAAGGCCCAGGGAACACTGAAGCTTTCTTT.

The CDR3 coding sequence is TGTGCCAGCTCACCGAACTCCAGGGAGTTTGGGGAAAAACTGTTTTTT. Protein: CASSPNSREFGEKLFF. The rearrangement links TRBV18 to TRBJ1-4; TRBD1 might be the D (5 bases). Looked up from germline, CDR1 is KGHSH and CDR2 is LQKENI. The ends were cut back, 3 bases at V and 8 bases at J, with 19 bases in the middle. CDR3 size: 16 residues.

The gene calls are TRBV7-2 and TRBJ1-1; possible D gene TRBD1, 5 bases. Trimming removed 2 bases at V and 8 bases at J, with 15 bases between. The CDR3 has 14 amino acids. Germline lookup yields CDR1 SGHTA and CDR2 FQGNSA. CDR3 nucleotide sequence: TGTGCCAGCAGCTTACGGACGGGGCCCCAAGAAGCTTTCTTT. This codes for CASSLRTGPQEAFF.

This clone was found once. The chain uses TRBV5-1 and TRBJ2-1, with D possibly TRBD1 on 5 matching bases. Looked up from germline, CDR1 is SGHRS and CDR2 is YFSETQ. Trimming removed 4 bases at V and 9 bases at J, with 8 bases between. The CDR3 consists of 11 residues. The DNA of the CDR3 is TGCGCCAGCAGCCAGGGCCCTGAGCAGTTCTTC. It specifies CASSQGPEQFF.

This chain joins TRBV9 and TRBJ1-6; 7 bases match TRBD1. Germline values: CDR1 SGDLS, CDR2 YYNGEE. The CDR3 totals 16 residues. V shed 4 bases and J 8 bases; nucleotides not matched to a gene: 12. CDR3 region: CASSPHPAGGDSPLHF. For the CDR3, the DNA is TGTGCCAGCAGCCCTCACCCGGCAGGGGGTGATTCACCCCTCCACTTT.

The chain joins TRBV4-1 to TRBJ1-2; TRBD1 might be the D (6 bases). Trimming took off 2 bases at V and 6 bases at J, with 16 bases between the two ends. Germline V gene data show CDR1 as MGHRA and CDR2 as YSYEKL. CDR3 size: 15 residues. CDR3 amino acids: CASSQSTGQHDGYTF. Written as DNA, the CDR3 is TGCGCCAGCAGCCAATCGACAGGACAGCATGATGGCTACACCTTC.

This clone was observed a single time. This chain joins TRBV27 and TRBJ1-3; 7 bases map to TRBD1. Germline-derived CDR1 and CDR2 are MNHEY and SMNVEV (reference sequence). V shed 2 bases and J 0 bases; nucleotides not matched to a gene: 1. This CDR3 has 15 residues. CDR3 nucleotide sequence: TGTGCCAGCAGTTTAGCAGGGGGCTCTGGAAACACCATATATTTT. This translates into CASSLAGGSGNTIYF.

This sequence joins TRBV30 and TRBJ1-2, with D possibly TRBD1 on 5 matching bases. Between the trimmed V and J ends, which lost 0 bases and 2 bases, there was a span of 16 bases. CDR1 GTSNPN and CDR2 SVGIG come from the germline V gene (reference sequence). CDR3 length equals 16 residues. The CDR3 sequence is CAWSVLGGLSNYGYTF. The CDR3 DNA follows: TGTGCCTGGAGTGTACTTGGGGGATTGAGCAACTATGGCTACACCTTC.

V and J are TRBV7-8 and TRBJ2-1; D is possibly TRBD1 (6 bases). The CDR3 runs 16 residues. The ends were cut back, 5 bases at V and 0 bases at J, with 14 bases in the middle. Per the germline V gene, CDR1 is SGHVS and CDR2 is FQNEAQ. The CDR3 loop reads CASSDDRFSSYNEQFF. The DNA of the CDR3 is TGTGCCAGCAGCGACGACAGGTTCAGCTCCTACAATGAGCAGTTCTTC.

This clone was picked up one time. V usage is TRBV4-1 and J usage is TRBJ2-7; no clear D. V was pared by 3 bases and J by 4 bases, with 10 bases between. The CDR3 is 13 residues long. The V gene's germline CDR1 is MGHRA and CDR2 YSYEKL. The CDR3, as DNA: TGCGCCAGCAGCCATCAAGAAAAATACGAGCAGTACTTC. Its translation is CASSHQEKYEQYF.

V is TRBV6-2 or TRBV6-3 and J is TRBJ2-1; D is ambiguous. V lost 2 bases and J lost 4, with 15 bases in between. Germline V gene lookup returns CDR1 MNHEY and CDR2 SVGEGT. The CDR3 sequence is 16 residues long. CDR3 loop: CASSYAEWAQYNEQFF. CDR3 DNA: TGTGCCAGCAGTTACGCCGAGTGGGCACAGTACAATGAGCAGTTCTTC.

This clone has a handful of counts. This rearrangement joins TRBV7-2 to TRBJ1-2; the D gene is possibly TRBD1 (6 bases). V was clipped by 1 base and J by 3 bases, with 12 bases between them. CDR3 length: 15 amino acids. CDR1 and CDR2 (germline): SGHTA, FQGNSA. The CDR3 reads CASSLGGGGDYGYTF. In nucleotides, the CDR3 is TGTGCCAGCAGCTTAGGAGGAGGGGGGGACTATGGCTACACCTTC.

Here the CDR3 reads CASSESLGYRIYNEQFF. CDR3 coding DNA: TGCGCCAGCAGTGAGTCGTTGGGCTACCGGATTTACAATGAGCAGTTCTTC. V gene TRBV10-2 combines with J gene TRBJ2-1; D is uncertain. V was shortened by 0 bases and J by 4 bases, with 16 bases between the two germline ends. Per the germline V gene, CDR1 is WSHSY and CDR2 is SAAADI. The CDR3 runs 17 residues.

This chain connects TRBV4-1 to TRBJ1-2; no firm D call. The germline V gene encodes CDR1 MGHRA and CDR2 YSYEKL. V gave up 3 bases and J gave up 6 bases, with 14 bases separating them. This CDR3 has 14 amino acids. CDR3 DNA: TGCGCCAGCAGCCACGTGGGTTCTGGCGATGGCTACACCTTC. Protein product: CASSHVGSGDGYTF.

The chain joins TRBV11-2 to TRBJ1-6; unclear D gene. In germline, CDR1 is SGHAT, CDR2 FQNNGV. Deletions cut 3 bases from V and 13 bases from J, with 4 bases between. The CDR3 contains 10 residues. Here the CDR3 DNA reads TGTGCCAGCAGCTTTGGCCCCCTCCACTTT. This gives the protein CASSFGPLHF.

V gene TRBV19 combines with J gene TRBJ2-3; D is undetermined. The CDR3 is made up of 15 amino acids. V lost 3 bases to trimming and J lost 5 bases, with 15 bases between them. Germline-derived CDR1 and CDR2 are LNHDA and SQIVND (reference sequence). The CDR3 sequence: CASSIGRPIGDTQYF. CDR3 sequence (DNA): TGTGCCAGTAGTATCGGCAGACCCATTGGAGATACGCAGTATTTT.

A few counts support this clone. V and J are TRBV19 and TRBJ1-1; a weak D match, TRBD1 (5 bases). CDR3 length equals 14 residues. V lost 5 bases and J lost 3, with 13 bases in between. Looked up from germline, CDR1 is LNHDA and CDR2 is SQIVND (reference sequence). CDR3 amino acids: CASSATDFYTEAFF. CDR3 DNA sequence: TGTGCCAGTAGTGCGACAGATTTCTACACTGAAGCTTTCTTT.

The rearrangement uses TRBV9 and TRBJ1-4; 8 bases line up with TRBD1. Trimming removed 3 bases from V and 3 bases from J; junction bases left unmatched: 1. This CDR3 is 14 amino acids long. Looked up from germline, CDR1 is SGDLS and CDR2 is YYNGEE. Here the CDR3 DNA reads TGTGCCAGCAGCGGGACAGGGCCTAATGAAAAACTGTTTTTT. Its translation: CASSGTGPNEKLFF.

V and J are TRBV5-4 and TRBJ2-2; D uncertain. The CDR3 is 13 amino acids. Germline values: CDR1 SGHNT, CDR2 YYREEE (reference sequence). Trimming pared 0 bases from V and 6 bases from J, leaving 6 bases between. CDR3 in DNA: TGTGCCAGCAGCTTGGTCACCCCCGGGGAGCTGTTTTTT. Translating gives CASSLVTPGELFF.

The J gene is TRBJ2-7, the V gene TRBV2; 8 bases fit TRBD1. Germline V lookup: CDR1 SNHLY, CDR2 FYNNEI. V shed 2 bases and J 2 bases; nucleotides not matched to a gene: 5. CDR3 length equals 15 residues. The chain's CDR3 is CASSESVDRAYEQYF. The DNA for the CDR3 is TGTGCCAGCAGTGAAAGTGTGGACAGGGCCTACGAGCAGTACTTC.

J is TRBJ1-2 and V is TRBV7-2; 7 bases map to TRBD1. Trimming took 3 bases from V and 5 from J; bases not matched to a gene: 9. The CDR3 is made up of 15 amino acids. Germline V CDR1 and CDR2: SGHTA, FQGNSA. CDR3 protein: CASSFEGTVLYGYTF. For the CDR3, the DNA is TGTGCCAGCAGCTTCGAAGGGACAGTTCTGTATGGCTACACCTTC. Variable domain in full (rest from reference TRBV7-2 and TRBJ1-2): GAGVSQSPSNKVTEKGKDVELRCDPISGHTALYWYRQSLGQGLEFLIYFQGNSAPDKSGLPSDRFSAERTGGSVSTLTIQRTQQEDSAVYLCASSFEGTVLYGYTFGSGTRLTVV.

This sequence joins TRBV7-9 and TRBJ2-1; 7 bases map to TRBD2. The CDR3 has 14 amino acids. Germline V CDR1 and CDR2: SEHNR, FQNEAQ (reference sequence). V trimming: 7 bases; J trimming: 4 bases; junction bases outside the gene matches: 7. As DNA, the CDR3 is TGTGCCAGCACCCACGGGAGGCCTTACAATGAGCAGTTCTTC. This encodes CASTHGRPYNEQFF.

This clone was detected only once. V and J are TRBV15 and TRBJ2-3, with TRBD2 matching 9 bases. Germline CDR1 is LNHNV and CDR2 is YYDKDF (reference sequence). V gave up 3 bases and J gave up 4 bases; unmatched junction bases: 8. This CDR3 contains 16 residues. The CDR3 DNA is TGTGCCACCAGCAGTAGGGGACTAGCTTCCTCAGATACGCAGTATTTT. This translates into CATSSRGLASSDTQYF.

J is TRBJ1-4 and V is TRBV4-3; a possible D gene is TRBD1 (5 bases). Trimming pared 3 bases from V and 6 bases from J, leaving 20 bases between. The CDR3 length is 17 residues. Germline values: CDR1 LGHNA, CDR2 YSLEER. The CDR3 DNA is TGCGCCAGCAGCCAGGATTTTCGCGGAGGGGCTTATGAAAAACTGTTTTTT. The encoded protein is CASSQDFRGGAYEKLFF.

V is TRBV27 and J is TRBJ2-1; the D gene could be TRBD1 or TRBD2 (6 bases each). The length of the CDR3 is 14 residues. Germline CDR1 reads MNHEY; CDR2 reads SMNVEV (reference sequence). V was pared by 10 bases and J by 6 bases, with 19 bases between. The CDR3 is CATSTRGAGNEQFF. Written as DNA, the CDR3 is TGTGCCACCTCGACGAGGGGGGCAGGCAATGAGCAGTTCTTC.

The chain carries TRBV28 and TRBJ1-2; possible D gene TRBD1, 6 bases. The length of the CDR3 is 13 residues. With 5 bases removed from V and 4 bases from J, the gap between germline ends came to 11 bases. Germline CDR1 and CDR2: MDHEN and SYDVKM. CDR3 DNA: TGTGCCAGCAGTGTACAGGGTTCCTATGGCTACACCTTC. This translates into CASSVQGSYGYTF.

V and J are TRBV7-7 and TRBJ1-1, with D possibly being TRBD1 (6 bases). The CDR3 is 13 amino acids. CDR1 is SSHAT and CDR2 is FNYEAQ in the germline V gene (reference sequence). Trimming left V 5 bases short and J 1 base short, with 8 bases between. The CDR3 DNA sequence: TGTGCCAGCAGCGAGGACAGGAACACTGAAGCTTTCTTT. Translated, it gives CASSEDRNTEAFF.

This chain joins TRBV19 and TRBJ2-7; D assignment may be TRBD1 or TRBD2 (5 bases each). CDR3 size: 16 residues. Germline loops: CDR1 LNHDA, CDR2 SQIVND (reference sequence). V shed 6 bases and J shed 4 bases, with 22 bases lying between them. The CDR3 reads CASSPETLRGAYEQYF. The DNA for the CDR3 is TGTGCCAGTAGCCCTGAGACCCTCCGAGGGGCTTACGAGCAGTACTTC.